The 15 T cell receptor beta chains given below trace back to one sample, sequenced in a study of T cell repertoires in cytomegalovirus infection. Via MiXCR, TCRdb re-called the reads, giving one row per CDR3 protein. The sample comprises 510,000 or so distinct CDR3 sequences, 26% of which are singletons, and under 15% rests with the top ten. The sample was PBMCs. The receptors derive from a human donor in good health (CMV status not recorded). Some clones in this sample may be carry-over from other donors' samples.

V usage is TRBV10-3 and J usage is TRBJ1-5, with D maybe TRBD1 (5 bases). CDR3 length: 13 amino acids. V gave up 7 bases and J gave up 4 bases, with 11 bases separating them. The germline gives CDR1 ENHRY, CDR2 SYGVKD. The CDR3 DNA reads TGTGCCATCAATGGGGACGCTAATCAGCCCCAGCATTTT. It yields the protein CAINGDANQPQHF.

This chain connects TRBV7-2 to TRBJ2-3; D is perhaps TRBD2 (5 bases). The CDR3 extends over 15 amino acids. The V end lost 7 bases, the J end lost 2 bases, and 16 bases lay between the germline ends. From germline, CDR1 is SGHTA and CDR2 FQGNSA. CDR3 coding DNA: TGTGCCAGCACCCAGCTTCCGGGGATCACAGATACGCAGTATTTT. Residues: CASTQLPGITDTQYF. The full variable domain, with the rest looked up from reference TRBV7-2 and TRBJ2-3, is GAGVSQSPSNKVTEKGKDVELRCDPISGHTALYWYRQSLGQGLEFLIYFQGNSAPDKSGLPSDRFSAERTGGSVSTLTIQRTQQEDSAVYLCASTQLPGITDTQYFGPGTRLTVL.

This chain links TRBV6-1 with TRBJ1-1; D not resolved. Germline CDR1 and CDR2: MNHNS and SASEGT. CDR3 size: 12 residues. V was pared by 7 bases and J by 2 bases, with 8 bases between. In DNA, the CDR3 is TGTGCCAGCACCCGGCCAAACACTGAAGCTTTCTTT. Its translation: CASTRPNTEAFF.

A few counts support this clonotype. This chain joins TRBV10-3 and TRBJ2-1, with TRBD2 identical over 8 bases. After removal of 6 bases from V and 15 bases from J, the junction contained 10 bases not matched to a gene. The CDR3 is made up of 12 amino acids. Germline V lookup: CDR1 ENHRY, CDR2 SYGVKD. CDR3 in amino acids: CAIRSAGGAPFF. The CDR3 DNA is TGTGCCATCAGGTCGGCCGGGGGGGCCCCGTTCTTC.

This clonotype was seen at least ten times. The chain is built from TRBV7-2 and TRBJ2-1; TRBD2 aligns across 7 bases. J lost 1 base, V lost 6 bases, and 9 bases had no gene match. CDR3 length: 16 residues. Germline V gene sequence: CDR1 SGHTA, CDR2 FQGNSA. Written as DNA, the CDR3 is TGTGCCAGCAGGGGGGGGTTCGGTTTGTCCTACAATGAGCAGTTCTTC. It encodes CASRGGFGLSYNEQFF. Full variable domain (missing parts from reference TRBV7-2 and TRBJ2-1): GAGVSQSPSNKVTEKGKDVELRCDPISGHTALYWYRQSLGQGLEFLIYFQGNSAPDKSGLPSDRFSAERTGGSVSTLTIQRTQQEDSAVYLCASRGGFGLSYNEQFFGPGTRLTVL.

The CDR3 protein is CASSYSTYRTSGRISGELFF. The CDR3 DNA sequence: TGTGCCAGCAGTTACTCCACCTACCGCACTAGCGGGAGAATTTCCGGGGAGCTGTTTTTT. The V call is TRBV6-2 or TRBV6-3, the J call TRBJ2-2; 11 positions agree with TRBD2. The CDR3 totals 20 residues. The V segment lost 0 bases and the J segment 6 bases; nucleotides outside the gene matches: 15. CDR1 is MNHEY, CDR2 SVGEGT, per germline.

This clonotype appeared a few times. J is TRBJ2-5 and V is TRBV7-9, with 9 bases matching TRBD1. With V trimmed by 4 bases and J by 4 bases, 4 bases remained unmatched. The CDR3 is 14 amino acids. From germline, CDR1 is SEHNR and CDR2 FQNEAQ (reference sequence). CDR3 coding DNA: TGTGCCAGCAGCTCACAGGGGGCCCGAGAGACCCAGTACTTC. This sequence encodes CASSSQGARETQYF.

The chain couples TRBV2 to TRBJ2-7, with D unresolved. Germline V gene sequence: CDR1 SNHLY, CDR2 FYNNEI. The CDR3 is 15 residues long. With 4 bases removed from V and 2 bases from J, the gap between germline ends came to 15 bases. CDR3 nucleotides: TGTGCCAGCAGTGTGATAGTTGACGTGGCCTACGAGCAGTACGTC. It translates to CASSVIVDVAYEQYV.

This clonotype was seen a handful of times. This chain joins TRBV7-9 and TRBJ1-2; the D is unclear. The ends were cut back, 3 bases at V and 0 bases at J, with 8 bases in the middle. The CDR3 spans 14 residues. Germline assignment: CDR1 SEHNR and CDR2 FQNEAQ (reference sequence). CDR3 DNA: TGTGCCAGCAGCTTCGACCCTACTAACTATGGCTACACCTTC. As protein: CASSFDPTNYGYTF.

This clonotype has just a few counts. The rearrangement joins TRBV6-1 to TRBJ2-2; the D gene could be TRBD1 or TRBD2 (5 bases each). Trimming cost V 10 bases and J 6 bases, with 15 bases left between them. The CDR3 loop spans 13 amino acids. Germline lookup yields CDR1 MNHNS and CDR2 SASEGT. The CDR3 nucleotides are TGTGCCACAGCAGAGGGGTGGTCCGGGGAGCTGTTTTTT. Encoded protein: CATAEGWSGELFF.

The table lists this clonotype with a few counts. The J gene is TRBJ1-4, the V gene TRBV7-9; D may be TRBD1 (5 bases). Germline-derived CDR1 and CDR2 are SEHNR and FQNEAQ (reference sequence). Trimming pared 5 bases from V and 4 bases from J, leaving 17 bases between. The CDR3 runs 16 residues. The CDR3 loop is CASSPVAGRGNEKLFF. In DNA, the CDR3 is TGTGCCAGCAGCCCCGTCGCGGGGCGCGGTAATGAAAAACTGTTTTTT.

The V gene is TRBV6-9, the J gene TRBJ2-7, with 11 bases fitting TRBD2. From germline, CDR1 is MNHGY and CDR2 SVAAGI. The CDR3 covers 17 residues. With 3 bases clipped from V and 3 bases from J, the junction kept 10 bases outside the gene matches. The CDR3: CASSYELAGENLYEQYF. CDR3 in DNA: TGTGCCAGCAGTTACGAACTAGCGGGAGAAAATCTCTACGAGCAGTACTTC.

This clonotype was seen a single time. The rearrangement joins TRBV2 to TRBJ1-5, with a weak D call TRBD1 (5 bases). The CDR3 is 13 residues long. Germline V lookup: CDR1 SNHLY, CDR2 FYNNEI. The V end was cut by 4 bases, the J end by 3 bases, with 7 bases between. The CDR3 DNA sequence: TGTGCCAGCAGTGGAGGGGACAATCAGCCCCAGCATTTT. This encodes CASSGGDNQPQHF.

This clonotype was recorded a few times. This chain uses TRBV28 with TRBJ1-5; tentative D call: TRBD1 (5 bases). This CDR3 region has 14 residues. Per the germline V gene, CDR1 is MDHEN and CDR2 is SYDVKM. The V gene lost 10 bases and the J gene lost 4 bases, with 17 bases spanning the gap. CDR3 in amino acids: CAISQGWLNQPQHF. The CDR3 coding sequence is TGTGCCATCTCGCAGGGCTGGCTTAATCAGCCCCAGCATTTT.

CDR3 in amino acids: CASSAFGGPNTEAFF. As DNA, the CDR3 is TGTGCCAGCAGCGCGTTTGGGGGGCCGAACACTGAAGCTTTCTTT. This rearrangement joins TRBV7-4 to TRBJ1-1; possible D gene TRBD1, 6 bases. Trimming pared 5 bases from V and 1 base from J, leaving 14 bases between. This CDR3 has 15 amino acids. Germline V gene lookup returns CDR1 SGHVT and CDR2 SQSDAQ.